The 15 T cell receptor beta chains reported below all come from one sample, sequenced in a study of spatial heterogeneity in lung cancer (dated by TCRdb to between 2018 and 2021). The library was produced with 5' RACE. The sequencing machine was a NextSeq 500. Through fastp at Q25 and MiXCR, TCRdb rebuilt clones from the public reads, retaining in-frame beta chains. Each CDR3 protein appears once, grouped with its most common genes and DNA. For this sample there are about 48,000 distinct CDR3 sequences; around 5.2% appear just once. 11% of the sample lies in the top ten. The sample's time point label, decoded: sample taken at primary tumor resection. The sample was PBMCs, taken at surgery. These receptors came from a male donor with early-stage non-small cell lung cancer.

The sample holds many counts of this clonotype. J is TRBJ2-7 and V is TRBV20-1, with D perhaps TRBD2 (6 bases). The CDR3 runs to 15 residues. V lost 0 bases, J lost 0 bases, and 12 bases lay in between. Germline V gene lookup returns CDR1 DFQATT and CDR2 SNEGSKA (reference sequence). In DNA form, the CDR3 reads TGCAGTGCTAGAGATACGACTAGTCTCTCCTACGAGCAGTACTTC. Translation: CSARDTTSLSYEQYF.

The chain links TRBV5-1 to TRBJ2-2, with D perhaps TRBD1 (5 bases). The CDR3 spans 16 residues. The V gene lost 1 base and the J gene lost 2 bases, with 12 bases spanning the gap. Germline CDR1 SGHRS, CDR2 YFSETQ. The CDR3 region is CASSLYSRVNTGELFF. CDR3 DNA: TGCGCCAGCAGCTTGTATTCCAGGGTCAACACCGGGGAGCTGTTTTTT.

This clonotype was seen many times. The chain has TRBV27 and TRBJ2-1; TRBD2 matches at 10 bases. The J segment lost 6 bases and the V segment lost 9 bases, leaving 5 bases of the junction unmatched. The CDR3 consists of 13 residues. Germline V gene data show CDR1 as MNHEY and CDR2 as SMNVEV (reference sequence). The CDR3 DNA follows: TGTGCCAGTCGACTAGCGGGCGTCAATGAGCAGTTCTTC. Amino acids: CASRLAGVNEQFF.

In its sample, this clonotype was seen many times. The chain couples TRBV12-3 or TRBV12-4 to TRBJ2-1; 14 bases match TRBD2. This CDR3 region has 15 residues. Trimming at V came to 6 bases and at J to 9 bases, leaving 7 bases not matched to a gene. The chain's CDR3 is CASSWGLAGVSEQFF. DNA of the CDR3: TGTGCCAGCAGCTGGGGACTAGCGGGAGTAAGTGAGCAGTTCTTC.

This clonotype was found many times. The J gene is TRBJ1-2, the V gene TRBV29-1, with D maybe TRBD1 (5 bases). The CDR3 is made up of 13 amino acids. From germline, CDR1 is SQVTM and CDR2 ANQGSEA. V was trimmed by 8 bases and J by 6 bases, leaving 19 bases between them. CDR3 in DNA: TGCAGCTCCCGGGGCGCCCCCTACGATGGCTACACCTTC. Amino acid sequence: CSSRGAPYDGYTF.

The table lists this clonotype with a few counts. This chain uses TRBV7-2 with TRBJ2-3, with TRBD2 matching 7 bases. Per germline, CDR1 SGHTA and CDR2 FQGNSA. After removal of 5 bases from V and 1 base from J, the junction contained 6 bases not matched to a gene. This CDR3 has 15 amino acids. In nucleotides, the CDR3 is TGTGCCAGCAGCCCGGGACTACTAGGCACAGATACGCAGTATTTT. Protein: CASSPGLLGTDTQYF.

This clonotype appeared many times. The chain couples TRBV4-2 to TRBJ2-1; tentative D call: TRBD2 (5 bases). Germline V CDR1 and CDR2: LGHNA, YNFKEQ. The CDR3 has 15 residues. Between the trimmed V and J ends, which lost 0 bases and 3 bases, there was a span of 9 bases. CDR3 DNA: TGTGCCAGCAGCCAAGACCGTACTAGCTACAATGAGCAGTTCTTC. Protein sequence: CASSQDRTSYNEQFF.

This clonotype was seen only a few times. This chain links TRBV5-1 with TRBJ2-1, with TRBD2 matching 8 bases. This CDR3 region has 19 residues. Germline loops: CDR1 SGHRS, CDR2 YFSETQ. Trimming took 3 bases from V and 1 from J; bases not matched to a gene: 15. CDR3 coding DNA: TGCGCCAGCAGCTCATCCGGGACTAGAACCGGAGTATCCTACAATGAGCAGTTCTTC. It is translated as CASSSSGTRTGVSYNEQFF.

This clonotype was counted at least ten times. This chain uses TRBV9 with TRBJ1-6; a possible D gene is TRBD1 (6 bases). Germline V CDR1 and CDR2: SGDLS, YYNGEE. Between the trimmed V and J ends, which lost 2 bases and 9 bases, there was a span of 12 bases. The CDR3 covers 14 residues. This CDR3 is CASSVNRGGSPLHF. The CDR3 DNA reads TGTGCCAGCAGCGTGAACCGAGGGGGTTCACCCCTCCACTTT. The whole variable domain, filled in from reference TRBV9 and TRBJ1-6, reads DSGVTQTPKHLITATGQRVTLRCSPRSGDLSVYWYQQSLDQGLQFLIQYYNGEERAKGNILERFSAQQFPDLHSELNLSSLELGDSALYFCASSVNRGGSPLHFGNGTRLTVT.

This clonotype was seen ten or more times. The gene calls are TRBV6-2 or TRBV6-3 and TRBJ2-7; D may be TRBD2 (5 bases). Germline V gives CDR1 MNHEY, CDR2 SVGEGT. The CDR3 is made up of 11 amino acids. Trimming removed 5 bases from V and 7 bases from J, with 9 bases in between. CDR3 in DNA: TGTGCCAGCAGTAGAGGCGGGGAGCAGTACTTC. Amino acid sequence: CASSRGGEQYF.

This clonotype was counted many times. This chain connects TRBV7-9 to TRBJ1-6; no definite D call. This CDR3 spans 12 amino acids. Germline CDR1 SEHNR, CDR2 FQNEAQ (reference sequence). The V end was cut by 1 base, the J end by 8 bases, with 3 bases between. CDR3 nucleotides: TGTGCCAGCAGCTTAGGGGATTCACCCCTCCACTTT. Its protein product is CASSLGDSPLHF.

This clonotype was detected a few times. The chain joins TRBV12-3 or TRBV12-4 to TRBJ1-1, with 7 bases identical to TRBD1. Trimming at V came to 6 bases and at J to 5 bases, leaving 12 bases not matched to a gene. This CDR3 contains 15 residues. The CDR3 sequence is CASRVTGPLRTEAFF. CDR3 nucleotide sequence: TGTGCCAGCAGAGTGACAGGGCCCCTTCGGACTGAAGCTTTCTTT.

This clonotype was detected ten times or more. The J gene is TRBJ2-1, the V gene TRBV27; D is uncertain. The V gene's germline CDR1 is MNHEY and CDR2 SMNVEV (reference sequence). Trimming took 7 bases from V and 5 from J, leaving 15 bases between them. The CDR3 length is 14 residues. CDR3 bases: TGTGCCAGCATACCGATTGGGGTACACAATGAGCAGTTCTTC. Amino acid sequence: CASIPIGVHNEQFF.

In this sample, this clonotype is medium-sized. The rearrangement uses TRBV29-1 and TRBJ2-5; 8 bases fit TRBD1. The V segment lost 3 bases and the J segment 3 bases; nucleotides outside the gene matches: 9. Germline lookup yields CDR1 SQVTM and CDR2 ANQGSEA. This CDR3 spans 15 amino acids. The CDR3 nucleotides are TGCAGCGTTGATGGGACAGGATCGAGCGAAGAGACCCAGTACTTC. Amino acids: CSVDGTGSSEETQYF.

A note on this clonotype: Just one base apart from a much larger clone, this may be a read error. J is TRBJ2-5 and V is TRBV5-1; D might be TRBD1 (6 bases). Germline V gives CDR1 SGHRS, CDR2 YFSETQ. The CDR3 is made up of 12 amino acids. The CDR3 reads CASSWGPETQHF. The CDR3 nucleotides are TGCGCCAGCAGCTGGGGGCCAGAGACCCAGCACTTC.